Presented here are 3 T cell receptor beta chains from one specimen sequenced in a study of human T cells and chemical hapten exposure. TCRdb passed the RACE reads through MiXCR, listing each CDR3 protein once. The table shows under 95,000 distinct CDR3 sequences, with approximately 10% occurring only once. Time point denoted: healthy volunteer bleed at 2 weeks. Before extraction, the whole blood was not fractionated, and total RNA was taken from it. Sequenced sample: whole blood. The receptors originated from a female donor in good health. Some clones in this sample may be carry-over from other donors' samples.

Many counts were recorded for this clonotype. The chain combines TRBV12-3 or TRBV12-4 with TRBJ2-7, with a weak D call TRBD1 (5 bases). V was shortened by 4 bases and J by 4 bases, with 5 bases between the two germline ends. This CDR3 has 11 amino acids. In DNA, the CDR3 is TGTGCCAGCAGTTCAGGGTACGAGCAGTACTTC. This encodes CASSSGYEQYF.

At least ten counts were recorded for this clonotype. The gene calls are TRBV5-6 and TRBJ2-7; D unclear. This CDR3 is built from 14 residues. V was pared by 0 bases and J by 0 bases, with 7 bases between. From germline, CDR1 is SGHDT and CDR2 YYEEEE. In DNA, the CDR3 is TGTGCCAGCAGCTTGGCGGTTAGCTCCTACGAGCAGTACTTC. The encoded protein is CASSLAVSSYEQYF. The full variable domain, rest sourced from reference TRBV5-6 and TRBJ2-7, is DAGVTQSPTHLIKTRGQQVTLRCSPKSGHDTVSWYQQALGQGPQFIFQYYEEEERQRGNFPDRFSGHQFPNYSSELNVNALLLGDSALYLCASSLAVSSYEQYFGPGTRLTVT.

This clonotype showed up just a few times. The V gene is TRBV12-5, the J gene TRBJ1-5; the D is unclear. The CDR3 has 12 residues. CDR1 and CDR2 (germline): LGHNT, FRNRAP. The V and J ends lost 7 bases and 5 bases respectively, with 9 bases between them. Here the CDR3 DNA reads TGTGCTAGTGCCTTAACTGATCAGCCCCAGCATTTT. Translation: CASALTDQPQHF.